This T cell receptor (beta chain) was found in a study of blood T cell repertoires in COVID-19. Study at large: The United States, Italy and Spain provided the acute and convalescent COVID-19 samples. Sources were T cells, B-cell-depleted T cells, or PBMCs; the material itself was cDNA or gDNA.

V was shortened by 0 bases and J by 0 bases, with 13 bases between the two germline ends. The CDR3 is made up of 17 amino acids. CDR1 is LNHNV and CDR2 is YYDKDF in the germline V gene (reference sequence). In the source study's methods: Amplification from reference gene primers served as the basis for estimated nucleated cell counts. Produced via immunoSEQ multiplex PCR; TCRdb's table is partial and in-frame only. That table is the source of V, J and clone size, and D and trimming were worked out from the DNA. The sample has around 100,000 clones, about 86% seen once. This TCR derives from a human donor in a cohort sampled during active COVID-19. V and J are TRBV15 and TRBJ2-3; TRBD2 might be the D (5 bases). Sequenced: peripheral blood. The CDR3 here is CATSRDMYSASTDTQYF. The DNA for the CDR3 is TGTGCCACCAGCAGAGACATGTATAGCGCGAGCACAGATACGCAGTATTTT.